The T cell receptor (beta chain) under discussion was sequenced for a study of spatial heterogeneity in lung cancer. A distinct unique molecular identifier was carried by each TCR cDNA molecule. TCRdb called the 5' RACE reads again in MiXCR, with one record for every CDR3 protein. Of 5,000 to 5,500 distinct CDR3 sequences detected, around 5.3% appear once; the ten largest clones hold just over 9%. This CDR3 is built from 16 residues. Per the germline V gene, CDR1 is MDHEN and CDR2 is SYDVKM. The V gene lost 3 bases and the J gene lost 2 bases, with 13 bases spanning the gap. This clonotype has just a few counts. Time point indicated: sample taken at primary tumor resection.

The chain couples TRBV28 to TRBJ2-2, with D possibly TRBD1 on 6 matching bases. The sequence came from a female donor with early-stage non-small cell lung cancer. The source was normal lung tissue next to the tumor, collected at surgery. The CDR3 is CASSFAAGDNTGELFF. The CDR3 DNA follows: TGTGCCAGCAGTTTTGCGGCAGGGGATAACACCGGGGAGCTGTTTTTT.